This T cell receptor beta chain is drawn from a study of cytomegalovirus exposure and HLA in healthy donors. Background on the study: The same platform was used for the 120 validation repertoires and the roughly 670 first-cohort repertoires, a later analysis reported.

Looked up from germline, CDR1 is WNHNN and CDR2 is SYGVQD (reference sequence). The CDR3 contains 14 residues. The V end lost 3 bases, the J end lost 7 bases, and 13 bases lay between the germline ends. Whole-study results and caveats: According to reports, the classifier identified cytomegalovirus status with high specificity and sensitivity. The authors enumerated roughly 160 TCR beta chains as linked to cytomegalovirus. A few of the chains that were CMV-associated were confirmed in vitro to be specific for CMV antigens.

With regard to this clone: Its matching antigen is unknown.

Clones were read by immunoSEQ multiplex PCR, and TCRdb kept only the in-frame ones, dropping some. The table lists about 220,000 clones, just under 90% of them singletons. This sequence was found in a man aged 18 to 30 in good health and CMV-seronegative. J is TRBJ2-1 and V is TRBV10-1, with D possibly being TRBD2 (5 bases). Sequences were obtained from PBMCs. The CDR3 region has the DNA TGCGCCAGCAGTGAACTGGCGGGTAGGAATGAGCAGTTCTTC. This sequence encodes CASSELAGRNEQFF.